This TCR beta chain derives from a study of blood T cell repertoires in COVID-19. This table comes from immunoSEQ multiplex PCR, and its TCRdb copy is limited to in-frame clones, with some not included. Among approximately 70,000 clones listed, about 91% were seen once. This clone is a singleton in its sample. Sequencing input: peripheral blood. The source is a human donor with active COVID-19. The donor label of this sample is uncertain.

The CDR3 spells CASSRGHSSGANVLTF. The CDR3 bases are TGTGCCAGTAGCAGGGGTCACTCTTCTGGGGCCAACGTCCTGACTTTC. J is TRBJ2-6 and V is TRBV19; D may be TRBD1 (6 bases). V dropped 6 bases and J dropped 1 base, with 13 bases sitting between them. The CDR3 spans 16 residues. Germline CDR1 reads LNHDA; CDR2 reads SQIVND (reference sequence).